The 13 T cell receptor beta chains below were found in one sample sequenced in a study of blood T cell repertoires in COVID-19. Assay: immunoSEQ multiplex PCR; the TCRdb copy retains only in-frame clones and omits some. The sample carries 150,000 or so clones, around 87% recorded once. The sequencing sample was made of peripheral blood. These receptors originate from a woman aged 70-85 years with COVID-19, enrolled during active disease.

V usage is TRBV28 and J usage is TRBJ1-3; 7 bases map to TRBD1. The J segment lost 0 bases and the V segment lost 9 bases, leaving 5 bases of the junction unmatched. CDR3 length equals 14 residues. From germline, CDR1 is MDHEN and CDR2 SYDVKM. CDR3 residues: CASNRGYSGNTIYF. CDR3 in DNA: TGTGCCAGTAACAGGGGATACTCTGGAAACACCATATATTTT.

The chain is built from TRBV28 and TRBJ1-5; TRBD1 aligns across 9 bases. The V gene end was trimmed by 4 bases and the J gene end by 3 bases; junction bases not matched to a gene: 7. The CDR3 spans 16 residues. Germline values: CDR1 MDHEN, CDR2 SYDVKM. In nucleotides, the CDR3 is TGTGCCAGCAGTTCCGACAGGGGGGACTTCAATCAGCCCCAGCATTTT. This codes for CASSSDRGDFNQPQHF.

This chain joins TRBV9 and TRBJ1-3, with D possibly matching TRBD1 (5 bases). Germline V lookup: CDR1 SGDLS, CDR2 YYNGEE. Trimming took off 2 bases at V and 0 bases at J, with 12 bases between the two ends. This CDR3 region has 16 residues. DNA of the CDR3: TGTGCCAGCAGCGTGGGCGGGACGAGCTCTGGAAACACCATATATTTT. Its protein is CASSVGGTSSGNTIYF.

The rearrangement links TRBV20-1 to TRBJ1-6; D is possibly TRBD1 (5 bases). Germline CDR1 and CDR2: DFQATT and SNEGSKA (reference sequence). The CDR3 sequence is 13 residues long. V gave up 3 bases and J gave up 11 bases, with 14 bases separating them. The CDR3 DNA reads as TGCAGTGCTAGTAGGGGCCCTTTACCACCCCTCCACTTT. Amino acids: CSASRGPLPPLHF.

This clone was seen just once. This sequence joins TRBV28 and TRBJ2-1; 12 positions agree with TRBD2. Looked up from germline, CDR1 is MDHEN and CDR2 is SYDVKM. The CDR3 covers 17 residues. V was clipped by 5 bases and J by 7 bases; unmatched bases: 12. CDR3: CASSGLAGSPVGNEQFF. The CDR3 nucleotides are TGTGCCAGCAGTGGACTAGCGGGGAGCCCCGTTGGGAATGAGCAGTTCTTC.

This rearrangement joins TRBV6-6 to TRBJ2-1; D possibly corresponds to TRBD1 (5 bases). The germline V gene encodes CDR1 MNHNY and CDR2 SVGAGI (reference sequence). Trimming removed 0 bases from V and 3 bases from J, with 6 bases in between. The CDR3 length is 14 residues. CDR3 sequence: CASSYSQGYNEQFF. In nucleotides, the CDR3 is TGTGCCAGCAGTTACTCGCAGGGCTACAATGAGCAGTTCTTC.

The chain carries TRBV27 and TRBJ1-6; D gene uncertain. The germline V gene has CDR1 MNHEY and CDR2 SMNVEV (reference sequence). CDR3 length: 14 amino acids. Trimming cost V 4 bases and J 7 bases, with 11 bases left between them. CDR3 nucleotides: TGTGCCAGCAGTTCCCGGCGGGGAAATTCACCCCTCCACTTT. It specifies CASSSRRGNSPLHF.

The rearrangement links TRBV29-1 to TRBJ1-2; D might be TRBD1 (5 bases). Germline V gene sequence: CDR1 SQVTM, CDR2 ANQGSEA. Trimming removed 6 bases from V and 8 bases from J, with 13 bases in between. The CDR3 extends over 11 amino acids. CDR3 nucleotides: TGCAGCGTCGGGGGGGAACCCGGCTACACCTTC. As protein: CSVGGEPGYTF.

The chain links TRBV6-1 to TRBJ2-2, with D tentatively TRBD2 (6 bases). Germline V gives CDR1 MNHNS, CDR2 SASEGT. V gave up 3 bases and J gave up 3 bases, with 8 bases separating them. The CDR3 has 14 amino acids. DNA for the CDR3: TGTGCCAGCAGTGAGTGGGGGGACACCGGGGAGCTGTTTTTT. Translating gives CASSEWGDTGELFF.

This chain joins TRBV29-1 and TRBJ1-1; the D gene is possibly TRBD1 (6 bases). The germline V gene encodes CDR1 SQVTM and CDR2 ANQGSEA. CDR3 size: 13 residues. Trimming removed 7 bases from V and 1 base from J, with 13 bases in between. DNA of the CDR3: TGCAGCGCTGGGGGCACCTGGAACACTGAAGCTTTCTTT. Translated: CSAGGTWNTEAFF.

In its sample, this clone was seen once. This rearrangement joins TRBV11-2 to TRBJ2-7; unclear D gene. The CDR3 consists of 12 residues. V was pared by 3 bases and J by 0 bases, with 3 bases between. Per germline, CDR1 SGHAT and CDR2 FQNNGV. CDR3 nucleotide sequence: TGTGCCAGCAGCTTTCGCTCCTACGAGCAGTACTTC. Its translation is CASSFRSYEQYF.

The DNA for the CDR3 is TGTGCCAGCACTTGGGACAGGGTGGATTCACCCCTCCACTTT. Encoded protein: CASTWDRVDSPLHF. The V gene is TRBV2, the J gene TRBJ1-6, with 9 bases lining up with TRBD1. Looked up from germline, CDR1 is SNHLY and CDR2 is FYNNEI. The CDR3 runs 14 residues. J was trimmed by 8 bases and V by 7 bases; bases with no gene match: 6.

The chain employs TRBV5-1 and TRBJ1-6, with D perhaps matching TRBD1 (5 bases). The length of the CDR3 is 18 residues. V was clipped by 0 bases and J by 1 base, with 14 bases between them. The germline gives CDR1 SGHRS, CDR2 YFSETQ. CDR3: CASSLEIGVGSYNSPLHF. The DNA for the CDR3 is TGCGCCAGCAGCTTGGAGATAGGGGTGGGTTCCTATAATTCACCCCTCCACTTT.